The T cell receptor beta chain under discussion was sequenced for a study of blood T cells in healthy people across ages. In the study overall: Through template switching, about one barcoded beta molecule was captured per two T cells, as measured in model experiments.

This clonotype was recorded many times. A second PCR, run for roughly 7 to 11 cycles, used a sample-barcoded 5' primer plus a J-beta primer mix. Every single cDNA molecule received a tag from a template-switch adaptor with 12 random nucleotides. A single record per CDR3 protein comes from TCRdb applying MiXCR to the 5' RACE reads. Here the sample spans hundreds of thousands of distinct CDR3 sequences, roughly 50% being singletons. This receptor was identified in a woman in her fifties or sixties in good health. Sequenced input: blood.

The CDR3 nucleotides read TGTGCCAGCAGTGACAGTTACGAGCAGTACTTC. This translates into CASSDSYEQYF. This chain joins TRBV6-2 or TRBV6-3 and TRBJ2-7, with a possible D match to TRBD1 (5 bases). The ends were cut back, 5 bases at V and 4 bases at J, with 6 bases in the middle. CDR3 length: 11 residues. Looked up from germline, CDR1 is MNHEY and CDR2 is SVGEGT.